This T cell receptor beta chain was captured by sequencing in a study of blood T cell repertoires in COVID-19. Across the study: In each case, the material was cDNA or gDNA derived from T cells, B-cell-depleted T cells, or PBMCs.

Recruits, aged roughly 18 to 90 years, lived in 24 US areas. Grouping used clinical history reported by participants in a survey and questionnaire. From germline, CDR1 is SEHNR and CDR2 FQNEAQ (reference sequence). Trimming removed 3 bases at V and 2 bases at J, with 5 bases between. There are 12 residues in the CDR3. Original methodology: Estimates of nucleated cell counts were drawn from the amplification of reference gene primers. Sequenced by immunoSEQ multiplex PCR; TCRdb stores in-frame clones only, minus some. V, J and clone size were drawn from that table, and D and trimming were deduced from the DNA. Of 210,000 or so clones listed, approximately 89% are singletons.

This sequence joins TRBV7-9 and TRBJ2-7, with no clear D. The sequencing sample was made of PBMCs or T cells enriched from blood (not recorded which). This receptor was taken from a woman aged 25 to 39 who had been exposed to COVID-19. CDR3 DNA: TGTGCCAGCAGCTTGTCAACCTACGAGCAGTACTTC. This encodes CASSLSTYEQYF.